The 10 T cell receptor beta chains listed next were all sequenced from one sample in a study of blood T cell repertoires in COVID-19. Repertoires were generated with immunoSEQ multiplex PCR, while TCRdb's copy carries only in-frame clones and drops some. The sample yields about 310,000 clones, 89% seen once. Sequences were obtained from PBMCs or T cells enriched from blood (not recorded which). These receptors were obtained from a woman under 40 who had recovered from COVID-19.

The chain joins TRBV7-8 to TRBJ1-1; 7 bases align to TRBD1. The CDR3 sequence is 16 residues long. After removal of 5 bases from V and 2 bases from J, the junction contained 11 bases not matched to a gene. Looked up from germline, CDR1 is SGHVS and CDR2 is FQNEAQ. CDR3 residues: CASSPRPTGINTEAFF. DNA for the CDR3: TGTGCCAGCAGCCCTCGCCCGACAGGGATAAACACTGAAGCTTTCTTT.

V and J are TRBV5-1 and TRBJ2-7; 10 bases match TRBD2. The germline V gene has CDR1 SGHRS and CDR2 YFSETQ. There are 17 residues in the CDR3. V shed 0 bases, J shed 6 bases, and the junction held 12 bases outside the gene matches. The CDR3 protein is CASSLAIQREGRGEQYF. DNA for the CDR3: TGCGCCAGCAGCTTGGCCATTCAGCGGGAGGGCAGGGGCGAGCAGTACTTC.

J is TRBJ1-1 and V is TRBV28; TRBD1 matches at 8 bases. This CDR3 comprises 13 residues. V was clipped by 6 bases and J by 8 bases; unmatched bases: 8. Germline V gives CDR1 MDHEN, CDR2 SYDVKM. This CDR3 reads CASRRTGGLEAFF. DNA for the CDR3: TGTGCCAGCAGGCGCACAGGGGGGCTCGAAGCTTTCTTT.

V usage is TRBV6-5 and J usage is TRBJ2-2; 7 nucleotides align to TRBD1. Germline loops: CDR1 MNHEY, CDR2 SVGAGI. V lost 3 bases, J lost 4 bases, and 5 bases stayed unmatched. There are 15 residues in the CDR3. CDR3: CASSYGDSLTGELFF. CDR3 sequence (DNA): TGTGCCAGCAGTTATGGGGACAGCCTCACCGGGGAGCTGTTTTTT.

The chain links TRBV3-1 (or the pseudogene TRBV3-2) to TRBJ1-1; D is unclear. CDR1 and CDR2 (germline): LGHDT, YNNKEL (reference sequence). There are 11 residues in the CDR3. Trimming took off 5 bases at V and 8 bases at J, with 9 bases between the two ends. The CDR3 DNA sequence: TGTGCCAGCAGCATAACAGAAGAAGCTTTCTTT. Its translation: CASSITEEAFF.

The chain employs TRBV11-2 and TRBJ2-5; D possibly corresponds to TRBD2 (5 bases). Trimming left V 5 bases short and J 2 bases short, with 18 bases between. Germline V gene lookup returns CDR1 SGHAT and CDR2 FQNNGV. There are 16 residues in the CDR3. The CDR3 reads CASSPRTGFSQETQYF. Written as DNA, the CDR3 is TGTGCCAGCAGCCCTAGGACTGGATTCTCGCAAGAGACCCAGTACTTC. Using reference TRBV11-2 and TRBJ2-5 for the parts outside the CDR3, the full variable domain is EAGVAQSPRYKIIEKRQSVAFWCNPISGHATLYWYQQILGQGPKLLIQFQNNGVVDDSQLPKDRFSAERLKGVDSTLKIQPAKLEDSAVYLCASSPRTGFSQETQYFGPGTRLLVL.

This chain uses TRBV28 with TRBJ2-3; the D gene is possibly TRBD1 (6 bases). The CDR3 spans 16 residues. Trimming took 5 bases from V and 3 from J, leaving 18 bases between them. The germline V gene encodes CDR1 MDHEN and CDR2 SYDVKM. The CDR3 protein is CASSPMGAAGTDTQYF. For the CDR3, the DNA is TGTGCCAGCAGTCCCATGGGGGCGGCTGGAACAGATACGCAGTATTTT. Complete variable domain (other parts from reference TRBV28 and TRBJ2-3): DVKVTQSSRYLVKRTGEKVFLECVQDMDHENMFWYRQDPGLGLRLIYFSYDVKMKEKGDIPEGYSVSREKKERFSLILESASTNQTSMYLCASSPMGAAGTDTQYFGPGTRLTVL.

In DNA, the CDR3 is TGTGCCAGCAAGTATGGGGACTACTACAATGAGCAGTTCTTC. It yields the protein CASKYGDYYNEQFF. The V call is TRBV6-9, the J call TRBJ2-1; the match to TRBD2 covers 7 bases. The CDR3 consists of 14 residues. The V and J ends lost 7 bases and 3 bases, in that order; junction bases with no gene match: 6. Germline V gene sequence: CDR1 MNHGY, CDR2 SVAAGI.

V usage is TRBV27 and J usage is TRBJ2-3; D is unclear. Germline CDR1 MNHEY, CDR2 SMNVEV (reference sequence). This CDR3 has 14 residues. V was shortened by 2 bases and J by 2 bases, with 8 bases between the two germline ends. The CDR3 nucleotides are TGTGCCAGCAGTTTAGAACAGCACACAGATACGCAGTATTTT. Its translation: CASSLEQHTDTQYF.

This chain uses TRBV6-5 with TRBJ1-2; D perhaps matches TRBD1 (6 bases). Germline V gives CDR1 MNHEY, CDR2 SVGAGI. The CDR3 has 15 residues. Trimming left V 6 bases short and J 4 bases short, with 18 bases between. The DNA for the CDR3 is TGTGCCAGCAGACAAGGGGGGTTAGCGGGCTATGGCTACACCTTC. It is translated as CASRQGGLAGYGYTF.